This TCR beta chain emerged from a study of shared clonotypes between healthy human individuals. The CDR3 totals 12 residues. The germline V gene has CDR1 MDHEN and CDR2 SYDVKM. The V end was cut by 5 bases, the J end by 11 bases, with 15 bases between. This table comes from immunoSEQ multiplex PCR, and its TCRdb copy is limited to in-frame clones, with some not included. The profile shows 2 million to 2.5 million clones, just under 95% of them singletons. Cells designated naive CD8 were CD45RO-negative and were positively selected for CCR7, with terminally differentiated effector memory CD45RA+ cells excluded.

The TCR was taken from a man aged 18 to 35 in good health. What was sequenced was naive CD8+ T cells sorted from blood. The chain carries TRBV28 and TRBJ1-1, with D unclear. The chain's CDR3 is CASSVDQGRAFF. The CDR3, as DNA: TGTGCCAGCAGTGTGGACCAAGGGCGGGCTTTCTTT.